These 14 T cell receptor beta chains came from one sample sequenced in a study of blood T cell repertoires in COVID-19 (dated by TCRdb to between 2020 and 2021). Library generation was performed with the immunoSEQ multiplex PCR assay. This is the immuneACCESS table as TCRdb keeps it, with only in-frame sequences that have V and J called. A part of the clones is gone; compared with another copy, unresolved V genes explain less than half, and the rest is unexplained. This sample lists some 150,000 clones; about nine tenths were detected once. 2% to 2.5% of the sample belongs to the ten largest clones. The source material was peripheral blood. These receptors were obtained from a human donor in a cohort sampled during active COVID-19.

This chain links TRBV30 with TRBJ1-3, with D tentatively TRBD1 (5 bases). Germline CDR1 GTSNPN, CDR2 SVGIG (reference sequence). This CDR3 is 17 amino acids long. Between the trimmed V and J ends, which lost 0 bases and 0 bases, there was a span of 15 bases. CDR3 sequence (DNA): TGTGCCTGGAGTGTACGTAACAGCGGGACCTCTGGAAACACCATATATTTT. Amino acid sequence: CAWSVRNSGTSGNTIYF.

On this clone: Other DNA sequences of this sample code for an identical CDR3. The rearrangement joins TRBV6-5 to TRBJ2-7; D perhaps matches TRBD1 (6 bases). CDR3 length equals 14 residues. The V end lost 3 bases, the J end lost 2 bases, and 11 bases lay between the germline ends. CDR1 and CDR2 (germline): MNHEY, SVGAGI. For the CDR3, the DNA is TGTGCCAGCAGTTATGGCACAGGGACCTACGAGCAGTACTTC. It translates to CASSYGTGTYEQYF.

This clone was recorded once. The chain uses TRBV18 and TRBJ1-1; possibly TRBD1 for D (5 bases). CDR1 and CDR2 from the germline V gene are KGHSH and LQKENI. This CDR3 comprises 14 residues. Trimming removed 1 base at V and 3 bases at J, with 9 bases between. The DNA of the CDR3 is TGTGCCAGCTCACCACAGGGGAGGTACACTGAAGCTTTCTTT. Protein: CASSPQGRYTEAFF.

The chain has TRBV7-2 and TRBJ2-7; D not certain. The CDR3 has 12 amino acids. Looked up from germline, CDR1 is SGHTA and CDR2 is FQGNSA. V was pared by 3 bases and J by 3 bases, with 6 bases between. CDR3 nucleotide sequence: TGTGCCAGCAGCTTTAGTTACTACGAGCAGTACTTC. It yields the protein CASSFSYYEQYF.

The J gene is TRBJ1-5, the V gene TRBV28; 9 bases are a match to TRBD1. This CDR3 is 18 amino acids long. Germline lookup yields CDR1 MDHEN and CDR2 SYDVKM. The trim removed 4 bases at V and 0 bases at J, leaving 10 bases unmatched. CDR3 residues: CASSSSRTGAFSNQPQHF. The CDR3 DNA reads TGTGCCAGCAGTTCTTCAAGGACAGGGGCTTTTAGCAATCAGCCCCAGCATTTT.

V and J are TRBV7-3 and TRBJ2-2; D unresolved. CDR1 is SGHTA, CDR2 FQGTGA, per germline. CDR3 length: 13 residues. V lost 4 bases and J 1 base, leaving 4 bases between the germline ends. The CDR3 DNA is TGTGCCAGCAGCTCAATGAACACCGGGGAGCTGTTTTTT. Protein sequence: CASSSMNTGELFF. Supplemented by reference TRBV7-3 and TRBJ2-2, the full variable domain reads GAGVSQTPSNKVTEKGKYVELRCDPISGHTALYWYRQSLGQGPEFLIYFQGTGAADDSGLPNDRFFAVRPEGSVSTLKIQRTERGDSAVYLCASSSMNTGELFFGEGSRLTVL.

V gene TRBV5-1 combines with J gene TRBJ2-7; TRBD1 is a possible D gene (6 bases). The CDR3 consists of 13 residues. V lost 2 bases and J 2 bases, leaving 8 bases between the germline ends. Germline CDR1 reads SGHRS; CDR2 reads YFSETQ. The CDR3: CASSLTGTYEQYF. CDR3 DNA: TGCGCCAGCAGCTTAACAGGGACCTACGAGCAGTACTTC.

In nucleotides, the CDR3 is TGTGCCAGCAGTTTATCAGGACAGGGCTGGGTCCTGACTTTC. Amino acid sequence: CASSLSGQGWVLTF. The chain carries TRBV27 and TRBJ2-6; 8 bases map to TRBD1. The junction had 5 bases not matched to a gene; V was cut back by 0 bases and J by 13 bases. Germline V CDR1 and CDR2: MNHEY, SMNVEV (reference sequence). The CDR3 sequence is 14 residues long.

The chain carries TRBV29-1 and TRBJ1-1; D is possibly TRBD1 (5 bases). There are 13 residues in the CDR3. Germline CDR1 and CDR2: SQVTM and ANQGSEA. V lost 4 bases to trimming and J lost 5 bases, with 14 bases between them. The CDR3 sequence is CSVVSRVGTEAFF. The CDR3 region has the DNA TGCAGCGTTGTTTCCAGGGTGGGAACTGAAGCTTTCTTT. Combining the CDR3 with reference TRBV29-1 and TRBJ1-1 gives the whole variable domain SAVISQKPSRDICQRGTSLTIQCQVDSQVTMMFWYRQQPGQSLTLIATANQGSEATYESGFVIDKFPISRPNLTFSTLTVSNMSPEDSSIYLCSVVSRVGTEAFFGQGTRLTVV.

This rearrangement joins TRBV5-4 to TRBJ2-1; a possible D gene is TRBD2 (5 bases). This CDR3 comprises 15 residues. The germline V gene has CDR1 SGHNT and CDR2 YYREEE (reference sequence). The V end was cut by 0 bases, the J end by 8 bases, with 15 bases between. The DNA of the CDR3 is TGTGCCAGCAGCTTGGAGCTAGCTTCTTCGGATGAGCAGTTCTTC. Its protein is CASSLELASSDEQFF.

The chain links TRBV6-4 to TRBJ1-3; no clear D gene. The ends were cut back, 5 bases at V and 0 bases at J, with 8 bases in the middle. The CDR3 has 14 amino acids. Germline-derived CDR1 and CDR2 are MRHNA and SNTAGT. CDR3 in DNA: TGTGCCAGCAGTCACAGAATCTCTGGAAACACCATATATTTT. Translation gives CASSHRISGNTIYF.

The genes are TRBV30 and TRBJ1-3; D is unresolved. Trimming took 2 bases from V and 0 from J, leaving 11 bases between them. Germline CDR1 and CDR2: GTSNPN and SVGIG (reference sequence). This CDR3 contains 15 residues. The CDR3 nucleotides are TGTGCCTGGAGTTCCCTAGCTTACTCTGGAAACACCATATATTTT. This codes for CAWSSLAYSGNTIYF.

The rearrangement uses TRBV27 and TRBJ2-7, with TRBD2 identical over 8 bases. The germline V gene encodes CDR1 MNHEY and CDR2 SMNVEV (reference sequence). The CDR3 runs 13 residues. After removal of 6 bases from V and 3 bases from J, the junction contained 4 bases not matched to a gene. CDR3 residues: CASSRSGNYEQYF. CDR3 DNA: TGTGCCAGCAGCCGTAGCGGGAACTACGAGCAGTACTTC.

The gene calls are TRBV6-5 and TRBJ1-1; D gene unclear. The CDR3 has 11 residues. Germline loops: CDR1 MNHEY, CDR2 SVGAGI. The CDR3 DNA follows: TGTGTACCGGGGTCGGGCACTGAAGCTTTCTTT. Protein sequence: CVPGSGTEAFF.